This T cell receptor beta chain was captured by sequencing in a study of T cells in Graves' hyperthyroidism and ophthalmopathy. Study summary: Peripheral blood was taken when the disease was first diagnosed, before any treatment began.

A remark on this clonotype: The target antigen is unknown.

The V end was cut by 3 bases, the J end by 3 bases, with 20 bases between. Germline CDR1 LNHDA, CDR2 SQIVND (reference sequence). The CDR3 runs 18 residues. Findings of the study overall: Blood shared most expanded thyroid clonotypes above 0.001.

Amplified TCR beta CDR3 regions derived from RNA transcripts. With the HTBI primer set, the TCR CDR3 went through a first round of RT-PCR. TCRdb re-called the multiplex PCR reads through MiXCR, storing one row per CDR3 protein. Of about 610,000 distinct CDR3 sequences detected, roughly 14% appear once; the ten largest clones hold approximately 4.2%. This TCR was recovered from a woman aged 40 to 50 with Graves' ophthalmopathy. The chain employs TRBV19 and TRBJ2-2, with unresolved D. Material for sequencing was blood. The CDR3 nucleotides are TGTGCCAGTAGTATCAGGCAGCCGGGTCGAATAGACACCGGGGAGCTGTTTTTT. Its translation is CASSIRQPGRIDTGELFF.